These 10 T cell receptor beta chains were all obtained from the same sample, sequenced in a study of CD8 T cells in ankylosing spondylitis. TCRdb re-called the 5' RACE reads through MiXCR, storing one row per CDR3 protein. This sample carries approximately 180,000 distinct CDR3 sequences, 15% to 20% of them seen once, and the ten largest clones take about 4.3%. Specimen: blood, either unsorted or a sorted T cell fraction (not recorded which). These receptors all come from a male donor under 30 with ankylosing spondylitis or in good health (not recorded which).

This clonotype was seen ten or more times. The chain has TRBV29-1 and TRBJ2-2; D is ambiguous. V gave up 5 bases and J gave up 4 bases, with 5 bases separating them. Germline values: CDR1 SQVTM, CDR2 ANQGSEA. The CDR3 covers 11 residues. The DNA for the CDR3 is TGCAGCGTTAAGGGCACCGGGGAGCTGTTTTTT. It specifies CSVKGTGELFF.

This clonotype was seen repeatedly, ten times or more. The rearrangement links TRBV20-1 to TRBJ1-1, with D unresolved. The germline gives CDR1 DFQATT, CDR2 SNEGSKA (reference sequence). The CDR3 has 15 residues. Deletions cut 6 bases from V and 2 bases from J, with 19 bases between. The CDR3 DNA sequence: TGCAGTGCACCACCTGAGGAGCTTTACAACACTGAAGCTTTCTTT. Protein product: CSAPPEELYNTEAFF.

Many counts were recorded for this clonotype. The rearrangement uses TRBV7-2 and TRBJ2-3; a possible D gene is TRBD1 (6 bases). The CDR3 length is 15 residues. Germline CDR1 is SGHTA and CDR2 is FQGNSA. The V end lost 2 bases, the J end lost 0 bases, and 9 bases lay between the germline ends. The CDR3 DNA sequence: TGTGCCAGCAGCTTATCGGGACAAAGCACAGATACGCAGTATTTT. It specifies CASSLSGQSTDTQYF.

This clonotype has ten or more counts. The chain couples TRBV5-5 to TRBJ2-5; 8 positions match TRBD2. CDR3 length: 13 amino acids. Trimming at V came to 10 bases and at J to 4 bases, leaving 9 bases not matched to a gene. Germline V gene lookup returns CDR1 SGHKS and CDR2 YYEKEE (reference sequence). The CDR3 region is CAPGGGVRETQYF. As DNA, the CDR3 is TGTGCCCCCGGGGGGGGGGTACGAGAGACCCAGTACTTC.

This clonotype was observed many times. This chain joins TRBV24-1 and TRBJ2-2, with TRBD1 identical over 9 bases. V gave up 10 bases and J gave up 4 bases; unmatched junction bases: 6. Germline loops: CDR1 KGHDR, CDR2 SFDVKD. The CDR3 length is 14 residues. CDR3 loop: CATRDREITGELFF. The CDR3 DNA follows: TGTGCCACTCGGGACAGGGAAATCACCGGGGAGCTGTTTTTT.

The V call is TRBV6-5, the J call TRBJ2-1; 10 bases agree with TRBD2. V trimming: 6 bases; J trimming: 7 bases; junction bases outside the gene matches: 9. From germline, CDR1 is MNHEY and CDR2 SVGAGI. The CDR3 has 15 residues. CDR3 amino acids: CASRSLAGVGNEQFF. As DNA, the CDR3 is TGTGCCAGCAGGTCCCTAGCGGGAGTAGGGAATGAGCAGTTCTTC.

Many counts were recorded for this clonotype. The chain has TRBV7-8 and TRBJ1-1, with D uncertain. From germline, CDR1 is SGHVS and CDR2 FQNEAQ. CDR3 length: 14 amino acids. Trimming stripped 1 base from V and 1 base from J, with 7 bases between. CDR3 nucleotides: TGTGCCAGCAGCTTAGGTTGGACGAACACTGAAGCTTTCTTT. This translates into CASSLGWTNTEAFF.

There are many counts of this clonotype. This sequence joins TRBV29-1 and TRBJ2-3; no clear D. V was clipped by 2 bases and J by 3 bases, with 9 bases between them. Germline CDR1 and CDR2: SQVTM and ANQGSEA. The CDR3 has 13 amino acids. The CDR3 sequence: CSVESVPTDTQYF. CDR3 nucleotides: TGCAGCGTTGAATCGGTGCCTACAGATACGCAGTATTTT.

This clonotype appeared many times. The chain carries TRBV10-3 and TRBJ1-5; D gene ambiguous. The CDR3 has 14 residues. With 1 base removed from V and 2 bases from J, the gap between germline ends came to 6 bases. Germline lookup yields CDR1 ENHRY and CDR2 SYGVKD. CDR3 loop: CAISELARNQPQHF. DNA for the CDR3: TGTGCCATCAGTGAGTTGGCTCGCAATCAGCCCCAGCATTTT.

This clonotype was counted many times. The genes are TRBV6-2 or TRBV6-3 and TRBJ1-5, with a weak D call TRBD1 (6 bases). The germline V gene encodes CDR1 MNHEY and CDR2 SVGEGT. The length of the CDR3 is 15 residues. The V gene lost 2 bases and the J gene lost 10 bases, with 18 bases spanning the gap. The CDR3 bases are TGTGCCAGCAGTTACGGGCTCATGGGGGCAGGTCCCCAGCATTTT. Its translation: CASSYGLMGAGPQHF.